This T cell receptor (beta chain) was recorded in a study of spatial heterogeneity in lung cancer. Unique molecular identifiers tagged every individual TCR cDNA molecule. TCRdb itself ran the 5' RACE reads through MiXCR, one entry per CDR3 protein. The repertoire consists of some 38,000 distinct CDR3 sequences, with 3.1% occurring once and the leading ten covering roughly 35%. Germline CDR1 SQVTM, CDR2 ANQGSEA. The CDR3 covers 14 residues. Trimming removed 4 bases from V and 1 base from J; junction bases left unmatched: 6. Time point given: sample taken at primary tumor resection. There are many counts of this clonotype.

The rearrangement uses TRBV29-1 and TRBJ1-1, with 7 bases that match TRBD1. This clonotype was obtained from a male donor with early-stage non-small cell lung cancer. The sample consisted of normal lung tissue next to the tumor, taken at surgery. The CDR3 is CSVGEAGGNTEAFF. CDR3 nucleotides: TGCAGCGTTGGGGAGGCAGGGGGGAACACTGAAGCTTTCTTT.